This section outlines one T cell receptor (beta chain) sequence together with its context. Its antigen is unidentified. In the PCR, 60 Vbeta and 13 Jbeta primers were used. Measured with immunoSEQ multiplex PCR; TCRdb has only the in-frame clones, and not every one. This sample has fewer than 150,000 clones, with approximately 80% found just once. The data were obtained in a study of cytomegalovirus exposure and HLA in healthy donors. General study points: Later on, analysis showed that most CMV-associated TCR beta chains appeared to be HLA-restricted. Analysis performed later found roughly 17,000 TCR beta sequences associated with HLA alleles at 0.05 false discovery rate. When a later analysis compared HLA-associated TCR beta chains with equally common others, the HLA-associated chains turned out to be more clonally expanded and to have lower generation probabilities.

Although they were nominally healthy when sampled, donors likely had unrecorded immune exposures. Germline values: CDR1 SGHTA, CDR2 FQGNSA. This CDR3 has 15 residues. Trimming at V came to 1 base and at J to 2 bases, leaving 1 base not matched to a gene. Material: PBMCs. This chain links TRBV7-2 with TRBJ2-1; TRBD1 matches 8 bases. This receptor was taken from a female donor in good health and CMV-seropositive. CDR3 coding DNA: TGTGCCAGCAGCTTAGGACAGGGGACCTACAATGAGCAGTTCTTC. Translated: CASSLGQGTYNEQFF.